The entry that follows covers one T cell receptor (beta chain) sequence. As yet, its antigen is unknown. The data stem from a study of blood T cells in healthy people across ages. General study points: Naive CD4+ cell counts and diversity both ran higher in long-lived than in aged donors.

With V trimmed by 4 bases and J by 7 bases, 11 bases remained unmatched. This CDR3 spans 15 amino acids. Germline assignment: CDR1 SGDLS and CDR2 YYNGEE. Sample-barcoded 5' priming and a J-beta primer mix drove a second PCR of roughly 6 to 12 cycles. A single record per CDR3 protein comes from TCRdb applying MiXCR to the 5' RACE reads. The sample has roughly 1,300,000 distinct CDR3 sequences, approximately 60% seen once. The chain links TRBV9 to TRBJ2-1; the match to TRBD1 covers 7 bases. Source material: blood. This sequence was found in a man between 18 and 35 years old in good health. CDR3: CASSQTRQGRNEQFF. CDR3 DNA sequence: TGTGCCAGCAGCCAAACCCGACAGGGCCGGAATGAGCAGTTCTTC.